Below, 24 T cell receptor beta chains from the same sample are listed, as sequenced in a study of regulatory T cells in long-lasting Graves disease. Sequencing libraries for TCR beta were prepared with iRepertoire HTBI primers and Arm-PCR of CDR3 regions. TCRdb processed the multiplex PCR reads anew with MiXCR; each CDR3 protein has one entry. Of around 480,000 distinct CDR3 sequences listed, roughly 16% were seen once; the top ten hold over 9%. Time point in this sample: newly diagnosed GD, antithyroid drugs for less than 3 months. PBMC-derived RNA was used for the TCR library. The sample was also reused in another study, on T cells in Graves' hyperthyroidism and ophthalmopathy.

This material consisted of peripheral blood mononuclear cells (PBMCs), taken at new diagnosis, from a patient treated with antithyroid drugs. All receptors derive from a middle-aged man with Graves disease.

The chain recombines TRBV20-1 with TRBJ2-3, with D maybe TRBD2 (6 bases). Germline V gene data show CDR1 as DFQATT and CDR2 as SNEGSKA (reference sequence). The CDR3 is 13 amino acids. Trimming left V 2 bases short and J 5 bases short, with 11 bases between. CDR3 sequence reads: CSARSGSQDTQYF. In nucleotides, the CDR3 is TGCAGTGCTAGATCCGGGAGTCAAGATACGCAGTATTTT.

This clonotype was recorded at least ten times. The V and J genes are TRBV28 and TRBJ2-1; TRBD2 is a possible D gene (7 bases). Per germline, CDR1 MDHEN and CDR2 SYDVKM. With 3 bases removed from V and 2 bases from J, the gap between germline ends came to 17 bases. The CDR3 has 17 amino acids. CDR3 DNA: TGTGCCAGCAGTTTTCCGTTGAGGGGGGGCACCTACAATGAGCAGTTCTTC. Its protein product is CASSFPLRGGTYNEQFF.

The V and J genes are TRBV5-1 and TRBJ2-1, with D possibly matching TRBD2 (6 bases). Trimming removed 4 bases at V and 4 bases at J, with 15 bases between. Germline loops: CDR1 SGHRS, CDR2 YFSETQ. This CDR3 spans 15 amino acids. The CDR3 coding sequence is TGCGCCAGCAGCGGGGGACTTAGCGGATACAATGAGCAGTTCTTC. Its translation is CASSGGLSGYNEQFF.

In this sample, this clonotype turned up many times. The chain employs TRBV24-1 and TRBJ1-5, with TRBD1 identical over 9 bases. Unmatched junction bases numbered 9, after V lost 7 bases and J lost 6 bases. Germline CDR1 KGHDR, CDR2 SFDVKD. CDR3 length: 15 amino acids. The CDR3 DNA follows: TGTGCCACCAGCGTAACAGGGGGCGGGAGTCAGCCCCAGCATTTT. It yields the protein CATSVTGGGSQPQHF.

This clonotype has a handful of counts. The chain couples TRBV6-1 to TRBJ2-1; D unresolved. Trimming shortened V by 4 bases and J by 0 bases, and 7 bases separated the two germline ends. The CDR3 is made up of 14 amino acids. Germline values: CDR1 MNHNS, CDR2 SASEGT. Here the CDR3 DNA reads TGTGCCAGCAGTGCTGGTAGCTCCTACAATGAGCAGTTCTTC. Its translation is CASSAGSSYNEQFF.

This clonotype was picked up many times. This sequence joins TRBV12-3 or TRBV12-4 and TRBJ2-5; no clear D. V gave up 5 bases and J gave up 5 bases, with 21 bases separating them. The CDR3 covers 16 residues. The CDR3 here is CASSLGPSSMGETQYF. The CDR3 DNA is TGTGCCAGCAGTCTCGGACCTAGTAGTATGGGTGAGACCCAGTACTTC.

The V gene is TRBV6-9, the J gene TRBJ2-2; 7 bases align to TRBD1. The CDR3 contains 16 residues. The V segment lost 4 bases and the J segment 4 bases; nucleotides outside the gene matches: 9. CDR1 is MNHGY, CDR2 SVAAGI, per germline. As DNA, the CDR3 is TGTGCCAGCAGTTCTACGGACAGGCCGCCCACCGGGGAGCTGTTTTTT. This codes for CASSSTDRPPTGELFF.

The CDR3 loop reads CSARDGFTDTQYF. CDR3 nucleotides: TGCAGTGCTAGGGACGGATTCACAGATACGCAGTATTTT. The chain employs TRBV20-1 and TRBJ2-3; D remains unclear. CDR3 length: 13 amino acids. V was pared by 3 bases and J by 2 bases, with 9 bases between. CDR1 is DFQATT and CDR2 is SNEGSKA in the germline V gene (reference sequence).

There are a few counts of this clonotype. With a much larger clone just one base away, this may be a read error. CDR3 amino acids: CASRKAGIQETQYF. The CDR3 coding sequence is TGTGCCAGCCGCAAGGCAGGGATCCAAGAGACCCAGTACTTC. The rearrangement uses TRBV12-3 or TRBV12-4 and TRBJ2-5, with D tentatively TRBD1 (5 bases). CDR3 size: 14 residues. Trimming pared 8 bases from V and 1 base from J, leaving 14 bases between.

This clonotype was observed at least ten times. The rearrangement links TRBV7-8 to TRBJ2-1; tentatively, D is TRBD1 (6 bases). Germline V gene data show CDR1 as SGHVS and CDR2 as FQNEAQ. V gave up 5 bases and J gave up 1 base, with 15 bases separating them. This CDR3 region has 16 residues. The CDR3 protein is CASSPGQLLSYNEQFF. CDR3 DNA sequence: TGTGCCAGCAGCCCCGGACAGCTTTTGTCCTACAATGAGCAGTTCTTC. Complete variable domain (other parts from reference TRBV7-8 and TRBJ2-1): GAGVSQSPRYKVAKRGQDVALRCDPISGHVSLFWYQQALGQGPEFLTYFQNEAQLDKSGLPSDRFFAERPEGSVSTLKIQRTQQEDSAVYLCASSPGQLLSYNEQFFGPGTRLTVL.

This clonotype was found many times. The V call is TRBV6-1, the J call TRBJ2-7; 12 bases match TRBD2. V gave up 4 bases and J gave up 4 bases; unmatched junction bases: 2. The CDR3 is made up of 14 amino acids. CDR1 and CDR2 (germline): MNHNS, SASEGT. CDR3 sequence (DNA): TGTGCCAGCAGTGGGCTAGCGGGAGGGTACGAGCAGTACTTC. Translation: CASSGLAGGYEQYF.

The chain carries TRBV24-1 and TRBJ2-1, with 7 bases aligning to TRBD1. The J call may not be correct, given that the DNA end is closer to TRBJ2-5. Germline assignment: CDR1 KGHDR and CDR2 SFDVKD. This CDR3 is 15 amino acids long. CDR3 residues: CATSDSRGTKETQYF. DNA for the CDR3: TGTGCCACCAGTGATTCCAGGGGGACGAAAGAGACCCAGTACTTC.

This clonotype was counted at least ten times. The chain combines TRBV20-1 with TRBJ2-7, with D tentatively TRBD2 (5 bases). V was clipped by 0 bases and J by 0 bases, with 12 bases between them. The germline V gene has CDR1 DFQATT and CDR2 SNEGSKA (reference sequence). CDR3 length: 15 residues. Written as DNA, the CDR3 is TGCAGTGCTAGAGAAATCACGGGGAACTCCTACGAGCAGTACTTC. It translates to CSAREITGNSYEQYF.

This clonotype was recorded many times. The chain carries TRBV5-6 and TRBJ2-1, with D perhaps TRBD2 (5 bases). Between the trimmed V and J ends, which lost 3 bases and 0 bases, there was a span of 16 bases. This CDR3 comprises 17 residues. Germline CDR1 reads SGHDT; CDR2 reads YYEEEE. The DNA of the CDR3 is TGTGCCAGCAGCTCCTATTCTACGGGGAGCTCCTACAATGAGCAGTTCTTC. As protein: CASSSYSTGSSYNEQFF.

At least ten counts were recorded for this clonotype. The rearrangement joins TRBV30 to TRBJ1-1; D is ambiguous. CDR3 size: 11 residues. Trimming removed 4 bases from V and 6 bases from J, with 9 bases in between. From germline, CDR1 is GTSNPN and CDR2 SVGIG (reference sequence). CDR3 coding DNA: TGTGCCTGGAACCTGAGAGCTGAAGCTTTCTTT. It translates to CAWNLRAEAFF. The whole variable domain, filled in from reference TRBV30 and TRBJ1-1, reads SQTIHQWPATLVQPVGSPLSLECTVEGTSNPNLYWYRQAAGRGLQLLFYSVGIGQISSEVPQNLSASRPQDRQFILSSKKLLLSDSGFYLCAWNLRAEAFFGQGTRLTVV.

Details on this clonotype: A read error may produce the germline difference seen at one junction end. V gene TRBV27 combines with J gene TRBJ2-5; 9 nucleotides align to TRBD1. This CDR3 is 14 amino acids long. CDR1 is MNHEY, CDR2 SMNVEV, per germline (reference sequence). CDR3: CASRLQGAQETQHF. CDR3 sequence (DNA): TGTGCCAGCCGTTTACAGGGGGCGCAGGAGACCCAGCACTTC.

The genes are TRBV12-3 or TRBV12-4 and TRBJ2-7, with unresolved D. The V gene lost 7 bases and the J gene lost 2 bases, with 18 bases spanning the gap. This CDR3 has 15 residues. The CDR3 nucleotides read TGTGCCAGCACCCCTGGTAGAGATCGTCCCTACGAGCAGTACTTC. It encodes CASTPGRDRPYEQYF.

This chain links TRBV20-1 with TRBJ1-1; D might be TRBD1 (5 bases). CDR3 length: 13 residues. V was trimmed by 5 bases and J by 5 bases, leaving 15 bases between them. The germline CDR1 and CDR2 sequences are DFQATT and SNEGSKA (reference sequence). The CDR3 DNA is TGCAGTGCTGCGGGGGGGGGGTGGACTGAAGCTTTCTTT. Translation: CSAAGGGWTEAFF.

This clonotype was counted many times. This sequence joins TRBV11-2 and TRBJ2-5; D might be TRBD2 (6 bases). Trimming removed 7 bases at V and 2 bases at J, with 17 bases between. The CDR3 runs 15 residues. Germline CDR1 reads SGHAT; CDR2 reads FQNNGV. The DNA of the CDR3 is TGTGCCAGCAAAGGAGTTTCGACTAGGCAAGAGACCCAGTACTTC. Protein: CASKGVSTRQETQYF.

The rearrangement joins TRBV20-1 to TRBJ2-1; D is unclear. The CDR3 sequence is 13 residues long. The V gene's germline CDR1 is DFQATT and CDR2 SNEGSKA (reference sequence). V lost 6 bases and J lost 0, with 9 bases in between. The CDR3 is CSAAASSYNEQFF. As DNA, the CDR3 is TGCAGTGCCGCGGCGAGCTCCTACAATGAGCAGTTCTTC.

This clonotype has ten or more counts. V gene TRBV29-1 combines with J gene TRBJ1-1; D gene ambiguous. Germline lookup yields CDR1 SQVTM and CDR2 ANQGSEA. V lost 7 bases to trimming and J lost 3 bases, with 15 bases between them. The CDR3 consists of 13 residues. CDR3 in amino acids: CSADPPGDTEAFF. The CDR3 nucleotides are TGCAGCGCAGACCCTCCTGGGGACACTGAAGCTTTCTTT.

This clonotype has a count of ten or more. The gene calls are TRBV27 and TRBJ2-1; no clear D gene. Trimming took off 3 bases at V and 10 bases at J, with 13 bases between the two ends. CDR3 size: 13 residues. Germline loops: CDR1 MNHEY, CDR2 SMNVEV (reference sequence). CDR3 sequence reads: CASSFSTSAEQFF. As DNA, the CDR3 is TGTGCCAGCAGTTTCTCGACGTCTGCCGAGCAGTTCTTC.

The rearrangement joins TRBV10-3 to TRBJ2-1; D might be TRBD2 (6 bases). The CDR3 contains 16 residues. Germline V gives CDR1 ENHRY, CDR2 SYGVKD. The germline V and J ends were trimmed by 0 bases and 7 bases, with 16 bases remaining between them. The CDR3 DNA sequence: TGTGCCATCAGTGAGTCAAGGCGGGCCGGGAGTAATGAGCAGTTCTTC. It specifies CAISESRRAGSNEQFF.

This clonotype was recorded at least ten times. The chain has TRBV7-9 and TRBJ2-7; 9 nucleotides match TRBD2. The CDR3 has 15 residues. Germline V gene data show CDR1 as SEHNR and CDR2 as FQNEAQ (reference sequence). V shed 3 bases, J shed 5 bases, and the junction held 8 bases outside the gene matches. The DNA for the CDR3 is TGTGCCAGCAGCTTTCAGACTAGCGGACCGGACGAGCAGTACTTC. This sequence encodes CASSFQTSGPDEQYF.